Listed below are T cell receptor beta chains from one sample, sequenced in a study of blood T cell repertoires in COVID-19. Some clones are missing from TCRdb's copy, which holds only in-frame ones; the method was immunoSEQ multiplex PCR. The sample contains approximately 260,000 clones, more than 65% of which appear only once. Sequencing input: peripheral blood. The receptors were gathered from a woman between 40 and 50 years old with active or convalescent COVID-19. The CDR3 runs from the conserved cysteine through the conserved F or W. D genes are given only for firm matches. Expanded clones are given a class, and other clones once, few, many or no size at all.

v_gene	d_gene	j_gene	abundance	CDR3nt	CDR3aa
TRBV5-1	NA	TRBJ2-1	NA	TGCGCCAGTAGTGCCTTGGGCGCGCTAAGCTCCTACAATGAGCAGTTCTTC	CASSALGALSSYNEQFF
TRBV5-1	TRBD1	TRBJ1-4	once	TGCGCCAGCAGTTATTGGACAGGGGGCGAAGAAAAACTGTTTTTT	CASSYWTGGEEKLFF
TRBV5-1	TRBD1	TRBJ2-7	NA	TGCGCCAGCACCCTCGACAGGGGATCCTACGAGCAGTACTTC	CASTLDRGSYEQYF
TRBV7-9	NA	TRBJ2-2	NA	TGTGCCAGCAGCTTAGACGGGTATACCGGGGAGCTGTTTTTT	CASSLDGYTGELFF
TRBV15	NA	TRBJ2-2	NA	TGTGCCACCAGCTTCCCCCGGGGACAGAACACCGGGGAGCTGTTTTTT	CATSFPRGQNTGELFF
TRBV15	NA	TRBJ2-2	NA	TGTGCCACCAGCTCCCAGGGGAGAGGGGAGCTGTTTTTT	CATSSQGRGELFF
TRBV19	NA	TRBJ1-2	NA	TGTGCCACCGCGCAACAGGGCCTGAGTACCTATGGCTACACCTTC	CATAQQGLSTYGYTF
TRBV11-2	NA	TRBJ1-1	NA	TGTGCCAGCAGCTTAGATAGTGGACATGGAGCTTTCTTT	CASSLDSGHGAFF
TRBV6-5	NA	TRBJ2-5	few	TGTGCCAGCAGGCCGGGACAAAGGTACCAAGAGACCCAGTACTTC	CASRPGQRYQETQYF
TRBV5-6	NA	TRBJ2-1	NA	TGTGCCAGCAGCTTGGACGGGATTTACAATGAGCAGTTCTTC	CASSLDGIYNEQFF
TRBV2	NA	TRBJ2-4	few	TGTGCCAGCAGTGATCTGACAGCTCACATTCAGTACTTC	CASSDLTAHIQYF
TRBV12-3/TRBV12-4	NA	TRBJ2-5	NA	TGTGCCAGCAGCTTTAGGGGCCAAGAGACCCAGTACTTC	CASSFRGQETQYF
TRBV4-2	TRBD1	TRBJ1-1	NA	TGTGCCAGCAGCCAAAAGACAGGGATGAACACTGAAGCTTTCTTT	CASSQKTGMNTEAFF
TRBV5-1	TRBD1	TRBJ1-4	NA	TGCGCCAGCAGCTCGGGGACAGGGAATGAAAAACTGTTTTTT	CASSSGTGNEKLFF
TRBV11-2	NA	TRBJ1-5	NA	TGTGCCAGCAGCTTAGGGGGCGGCAATCAGCCCCAGCATTTT	CASSLGGGNQPQHF
TRBV5-1	TRBD1	TRBJ2-5	NA	TGCGCCAGCAGCCCCCAGGGGGTCCAAGAGACCCAGTACTTC	CASSPQGVQETQYF
TRBV27	NA	TRBJ2-7	NA	TGTGCCAGCAGTAAAACCCCCTTGCAGGGGGGAAATTACGAGCAGTACTTC	CASSKTPLQGGNYEQYF
TRBV5-1	NA	TRBJ2-4	NA	TGCGCCAGCAGCTTGGTCGTGGGGCAGTCCCTAAACATTCAGTACTTC	CASSLVVGQSLNIQYF
TRBV30	NA	TRBJ1-4	NA	TGTGCCTGGAGTGAACAGGGTAAACTGTTTTTT	CAWSEQGKLFF
TRBV18	NA	TRBJ1-4	NA	TGTGCCAGCTCACTAATTGGACAGACGAATGAAAAACTGTTTTTT	CASSLIGQTNEKLFF
TRBV6-5	NA	TRBJ2-7	NA	TGTGCCAGCAGTTATGGGGCCGGCCCTAGCTCCTACGAGCAGTACTTC	CASSYGAGPSSYEQYF
TRBV5-6	NA	TRBJ2-3	NA	TGTGCCAGCAGTTCCCCCCTGCGGGGCGCCCTATCTAGCACAGATACGCAGTATTTT	CASSSPLRGALSSTDTQYF
TRBV9	TRBD2	TRBJ2-1	NA	TGTGCCAGCAGCCCCCGACTAGCGGGGGACAATGAGCAGTTCTTC	CASSPRLAGDNEQFF
TRBV25-1	NA	TRBJ1-4	NA	TGTGCCAGCAGGACAGCCGGGCTGGGTGAAAAACTGTTTTTT	CASRTAGLGEKLFF
TRBV3-1/TRBV3-2	NA	TRBJ2-3	once	TGTGCCAGCAGCCCTTTTCCCGTTACTAGCACAGATACGCAGTATTTT	CASSPFPVTSTDTQYF